These 17 T cell receptor beta chains were sequenced from one sample in a study of regulatory T cells in long-lasting Graves disease (dated by TCRdb to the early 2020s). The library relied on multiplex PCR. Sequencing was carried out with an Illumina HiSeq 4000. iRepertoire HTBI primers and Arm-PCR amplification of CDR3 regions were used to construct TCR beta libraries. The raw public data were reprocessed by TCRdb itself: fastp quality trimming at Q25, MiXCR clonotype calling, in-frame beta chains only. One record per CDR3 amino acid sequence lists the most common genes and DNA. The sample records over 350,000 distinct CDR3 sequences, roughly 20% of which are singletons. The leading ten clones occupy less than 25% of the sample. The sample's time point label is to be understood as: persistent/refractory GD, antithyroid drugs over 5 years with positive TRAb. For both TCR sequencing and RNA sequencing, RNA was extracted from PBMCs in TRIzol.

The starting material was peripheral blood mononuclear cells (PBMCs), obtained when the disease was refractory, from a patient treated with antithyroid drugs. These receptors were obtained from a female donor with Graves disease.

This chain connects TRBV7-9 to TRBJ2-7; 9 bases map to TRBD2. Germline values: CDR1 SEHNR, CDR2 FQNEAQ (reference sequence). The CDR3 runs to 15 residues. The V and J ends lost 1 base and 5 bases, in that order; junction bases with no gene match: 6. The CDR3 spells CASSLGGGGSHEQYF. The CDR3 DNA is TGTGCCAGCAGCTTAGGCGGGGGGGGTTCCCACGAGCAGTACTTC.

The chain combines TRBV30 with TRBJ1-1; possible D gene TRBD1, 6 bases. The germline CDR1 and CDR2 sequences are GTSNPN and SVGIG (reference sequence). The CDR3 covers 16 residues. V lost 2 bases and J 6 bases, leaving 22 bases between the germline ends. This CDR3 is CAWSLGGGRGNPEAFF. Here the CDR3 DNA reads TGTGCCTGGAGTTTAGGGGGAGGTAGGGGAAATCCTGAAGCTTTCTTT.

This clonotype was observed at least ten times. CDR3 region: CASSYFGGRYTGELFF. CDR3 coding DNA: TGTGCCAGCAGTTACTTTGGCGGGAGATATACCGGGGAGCTGTTTTTT. The chain carries TRBV6-2 or TRBV6-3 and TRBJ2-2; 7 bases map to TRBD2. Germline CDR1 reads MNHEY; CDR2 reads SVGEGT. The CDR3 has 16 amino acids. The ends lost 1 base at V and 5 bases at J; junction bases unmatched: 7.

This clonotype has just a few counts. J is TRBJ2-1 and V is TRBV5-6; 7 nucleotides align to TRBD1. V trimming: 4 bases; J trimming: 10 bases; junction bases outside the gene matches: 17. The length of the CDR3 is 16 residues. Germline CDR1 is SGHDT and CDR2 is YYEEEE. The CDR3 DNA reads as TGTGCCAGCAGCGCCGACACAGGGGCCGGGGTTGGGGAGCAGTTCTTC. Its translation is CASSADTGAGVGEQFF.

This clonotype was seen at least ten times. The chain links TRBV18 to TRBJ2-5; D is unclear. CDR3 length: 14 residues. V dropped 1 base and J dropped 1 base, with 7 bases sitting between them. CDR1 is KGHSH, CDR2 LQKENI, per germline. This CDR3 reads CASSPQASQETQYF. The CDR3, as DNA: TGTGCCAGCTCACCACAAGCCAGCCAAGAGACCCAGTACTTC.

This clonotype has ten or more counts. The DNA of the CDR3 is TGTGCCAGCAGCAGACCGGGACCCCCGAATCCAGACACTGAAGCTTTCTTT. Its protein is CASSRPGPPNPDTEAFF. The V call is TRBV5-5, the J call TRBJ1-1; tentatively, D is TRBD1 (5 bases). Trimming stripped 4 bases from V and 3 bases from J, with 22 bases between. The length of the CDR3 is 17 residues. CDR1 is SGHKS and CDR2 is YYEKEE in the germline V gene (reference sequence).

This clonotype was counted a few times. A read error is possible here, since a much larger clone lies one base away. The chain couples TRBV6-1 to TRBJ2-7; D unresolved. CDR3 size: 16 residues. V lost 4 bases and J 0 bases, leaving 16 bases between the germline ends. The germline V gene has CDR1 MNHNS and CDR2 SASEGT. CDR3 sequence (DNA): TGTGCCAGCAGTGCCATCCCGGCGAACCCCTCCTACGAGCAGTACTTC. It is translated as CASSAIPANPSYEQYF.

The sample holds a few counts of this clonotype. This rearrangement joins TRBV20-1 to TRBJ2-7; D may be TRBD1 (6 bases). Trimming shortened V by 5 bases and J by 0 bases, and 20 bases separated the two germline ends. Germline assignment: CDR1 DFQATT and CDR2 SNEGSKA (reference sequence). The CDR3 runs 16 residues. The chain's CDR3 is CSASGQKHSSSYEQYF. DNA for the CDR3: TGCAGTGCTTCAGGACAGAAGCACTCGTCCTCCTACGAGCAGTACTTC.

This clonotype was detected many times. At one end, the junction sequence differs from germline, possibly due to a read error. CDR3 sequence reads: CASSFQGRNAEAFF. CDR3 bases: TGTGCCAGCAGTTTTCAGGGACGGAACGCTGAAGCTTTCTTT. The chain employs TRBV12-3 or TRBV12-4 and TRBJ1-1, with a weak D call TRBD1 (5 bases). This CDR3 contains 14 residues.

Note on this clonotype: A much larger clone is a single base away; this may be a read error. The rearrangement links TRBV30 to TRBJ1-2; TRBD1 might be the D (6 bases). The CDR3 is made up of 14 amino acids. The germline gives CDR1 GTSNPN, CDR2 SVGIG (reference sequence). Trimming left V 0 bases short and J 12 bases short, with 20 bases between. In DNA, the CDR3 is TGTGCCTGGAGTGTACCCTTGGACATTGGGGGCCACACCTTC. Residues: CAWSVPLDIGGHTF.

This clonotype has a count of ten or more. This rearrangement joins TRBV2 to TRBJ2-7; D remains ambiguous. Per germline, CDR1 SNHLY and CDR2 FYNNEI. V was trimmed by 6 bases and J by 2 bases, leaving 8 bases between them. This CDR3 is 12 amino acids long. CDR3 loop: CASSDFTYEQYF. The CDR3 DNA reads as TGTGCCAGCAGCGATTTTACCTACGAGCAGTACTTC.

The gene calls are TRBV2 and TRBJ1-2, with D unresolved. V gave up 4 bases and J gave up 3 bases, with 15 bases separating them. This CDR3 has 15 residues. Germline V gene sequence: CDR1 SNHLY, CDR2 FYNNEI. This chain's CDR3 is CASSARVGNDYGYTF. CDR3 sequence (DNA): TGTGCCAGCAGTGCAAGGGTGGGGAATGACTATGGCTACACCTTC.

The chain uses TRBV28 and TRBJ2-1; 8 bases line up with TRBD2. Germline CDR1 MDHEN, CDR2 SYDVKM. V was pared by 6 bases and J by 10 bases, with 14 bases of the junction left unmatched. The CDR3 runs to 15 residues. The CDR3 sequence is CASSSTGGRALEQFF. The CDR3 coding sequence is TGTGCCAGCAGCTCAACGGGAGGGAGGGCATTAGAGCAGTTCTTC.

The chain joins TRBV20-1 to TRBJ2-5; tentatively, D is TRBD1 (6 bases). The CDR3 consists of 16 residues. V was pared by 4 bases and J by 0 bases, with 18 bases between. The germline V gene has CDR1 DFQATT and CDR2 SNEGSKA (reference sequence). The CDR3 reads CSATGYRVVHQETQYF. CDR3 DNA: TGCAGTGCTACGGGCTACAGGGTTGTCCACCAAGAGACCCAGTACTTC.

In this sample, this clonotype turned up many times. CDR3 bases: TGTGCCAGCAGACTGGAGGCCTCGATGCCCCAGCATTTT. Translated, it gives CASRLEASMPQHF. The chain uses TRBV2 and TRBJ1-5; no clear D gene. V lost 6 bases and J lost 9, with 15 bases in between. The CDR3 is 13 residues long. Germline V lookup: CDR1 SNHLY, CDR2 FYNNEI. Complete variable domain (other parts from reference TRBV2 and TRBJ1-5): EPEVTQTPSHQVTQMGQEVILRCVPISNHLYFYWYRQILGQKVEFLVSFYNNEISEKSEIFDDQFSVERPDGSNFTLKIRSTKLEDSAMYFCASRLEASMPQHFGDGTRLSIL.

The chain joins TRBV6-1 to TRBJ2-1, with 9 positions matching TRBD2. The junction had 18 bases not matched to a gene; V was cut back by 8 bases and J by 1 base. Per germline, CDR1 MNHNS and CDR2 SASEGT. This CDR3 contains 19 residues. The CDR3 nucleotides are TGTGCCAGCTCCCCGGGGGCTAGCGGGAAAGTAAGGTCCTACAATGAGCAGTTCTTC. Protein: CASSPGASGKVRSYNEQFF.

This clonotype came up a few times. The gene calls are TRBV7-2 and TRBJ2-5, with 14 bases fitting TRBD2. The length of the CDR3 is 17 residues. Trimming took 5 bases from V and 4 from J; bases not matched to a gene: 9. Germline V gene sequence: CDR1 SGHTA, CDR2 FQGNSA. The CDR3 sequence is CASSRRLAGGSGETQYF. The DNA of the CDR3 is TGTGCCAGCAGCAGGAGACTAGCGGGGGGGTCGGGAGAGACCCAGTACTTC.